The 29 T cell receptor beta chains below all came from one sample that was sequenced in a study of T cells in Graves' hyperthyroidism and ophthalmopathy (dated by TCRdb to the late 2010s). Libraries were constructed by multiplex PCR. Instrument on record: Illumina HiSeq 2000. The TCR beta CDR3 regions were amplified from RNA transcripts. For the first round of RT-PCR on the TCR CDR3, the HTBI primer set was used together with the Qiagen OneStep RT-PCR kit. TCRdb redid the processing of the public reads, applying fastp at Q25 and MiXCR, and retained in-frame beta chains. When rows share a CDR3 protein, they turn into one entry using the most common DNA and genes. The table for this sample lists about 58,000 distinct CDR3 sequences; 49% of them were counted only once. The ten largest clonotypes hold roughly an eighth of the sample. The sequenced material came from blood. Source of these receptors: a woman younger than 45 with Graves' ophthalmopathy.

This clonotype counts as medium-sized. The CDR3 is CATSDGGGPGEQYF. The DNA of the CDR3 is TGTGCCACCAGTGATGGGGGAGGGCCTGGGGAGCAGTACTTC. This sequence joins TRBV24-1 and TRBJ2-7, with 7 bases lining up with TRBD2. Germline V CDR1 and CDR2: KGHDR, SFDVKD. The CDR3 is 14 amino acids. Trimming at V came to 3 bases and at J to 7 bases, leaving 8 bases not matched to a gene.

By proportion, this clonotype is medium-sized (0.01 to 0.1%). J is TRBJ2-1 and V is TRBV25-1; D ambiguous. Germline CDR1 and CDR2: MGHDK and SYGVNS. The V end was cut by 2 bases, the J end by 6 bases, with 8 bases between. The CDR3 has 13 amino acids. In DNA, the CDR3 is TGTGCCAGCAGTGAAGTCGGCGGCAATGAGCAGTTCTTC. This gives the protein CASSEVGGNEQFF.

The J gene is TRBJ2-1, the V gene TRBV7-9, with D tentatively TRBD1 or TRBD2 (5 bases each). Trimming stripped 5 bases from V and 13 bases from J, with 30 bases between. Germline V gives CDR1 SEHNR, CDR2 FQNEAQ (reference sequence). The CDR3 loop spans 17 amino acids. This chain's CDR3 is CASSPQVGETGYSEQFF. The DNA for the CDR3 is TGTGCCAGCAGCCCTCAAGTGGGGGAAACAGGTTACAGTGAACAGTTCTTC.

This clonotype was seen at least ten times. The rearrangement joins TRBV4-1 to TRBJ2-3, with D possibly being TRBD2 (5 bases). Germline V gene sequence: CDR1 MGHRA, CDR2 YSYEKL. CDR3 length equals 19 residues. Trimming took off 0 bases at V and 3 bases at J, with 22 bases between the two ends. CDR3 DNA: TGCGCCAGCAGCCAAGATCTTAATCGAAGCCATCCGGGAACAGATACGCAGTATTTT. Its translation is CASSQDLNRSHPGTDTQYF.

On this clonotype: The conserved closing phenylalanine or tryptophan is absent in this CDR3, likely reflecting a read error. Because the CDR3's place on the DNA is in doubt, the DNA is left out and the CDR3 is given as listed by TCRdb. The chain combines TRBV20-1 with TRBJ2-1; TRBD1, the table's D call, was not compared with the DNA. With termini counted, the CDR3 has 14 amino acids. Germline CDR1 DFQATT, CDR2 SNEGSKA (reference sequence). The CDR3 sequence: CSARERDSCNEQFS.

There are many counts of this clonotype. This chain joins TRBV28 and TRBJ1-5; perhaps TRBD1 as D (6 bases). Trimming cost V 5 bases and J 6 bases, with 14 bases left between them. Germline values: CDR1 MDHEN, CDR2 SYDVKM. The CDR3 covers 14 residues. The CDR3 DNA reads TGTGCCAGCAGTCTCAGGTCAGGGGTTCAGCCCCAGCATTTT. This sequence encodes CASSLRSGVQPQHF.

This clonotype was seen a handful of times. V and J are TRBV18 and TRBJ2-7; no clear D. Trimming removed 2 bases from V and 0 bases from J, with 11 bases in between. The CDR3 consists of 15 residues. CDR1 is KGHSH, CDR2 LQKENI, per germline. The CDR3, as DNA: TGTGCCAGCTCACCAGACCTCAGGAGCTCCTACGAGCAGTACTTC. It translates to CASSPDLRSSYEQYF.

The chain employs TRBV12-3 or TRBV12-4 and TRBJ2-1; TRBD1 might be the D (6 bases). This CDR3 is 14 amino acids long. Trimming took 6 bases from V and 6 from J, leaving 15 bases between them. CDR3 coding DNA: TGTGCCAGCAGCCCAGGGGTGGTTGGCAATGAGCAGTTCTTC. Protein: CASSPGVVGNEQFF.

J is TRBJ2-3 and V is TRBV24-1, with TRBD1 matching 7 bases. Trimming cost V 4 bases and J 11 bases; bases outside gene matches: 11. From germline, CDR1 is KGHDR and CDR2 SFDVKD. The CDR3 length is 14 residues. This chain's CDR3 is CATSDPGQKDGQYF. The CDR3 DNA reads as TGTGCCACCAGTGACCCGGGACAGAAGGACGGGCAGTATTTT.

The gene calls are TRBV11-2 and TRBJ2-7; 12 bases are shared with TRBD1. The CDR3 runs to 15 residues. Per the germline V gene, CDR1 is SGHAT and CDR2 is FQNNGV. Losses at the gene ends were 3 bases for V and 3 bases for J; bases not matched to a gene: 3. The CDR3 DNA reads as TGTGCCAGCAGCTTCGGGACAGGGGGCTACTACGAGCAGTACTTC. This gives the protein CASSFGTGGYYEQYF.

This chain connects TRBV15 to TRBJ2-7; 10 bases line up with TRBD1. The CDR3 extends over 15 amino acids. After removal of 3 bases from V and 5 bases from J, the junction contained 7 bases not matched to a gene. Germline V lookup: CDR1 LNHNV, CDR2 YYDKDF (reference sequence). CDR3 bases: TGTGCCACCAGCAGGGAGTCCGGGACAGGGGACGAGCAGTACTTC. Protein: CATSRESGTGDEQYF.

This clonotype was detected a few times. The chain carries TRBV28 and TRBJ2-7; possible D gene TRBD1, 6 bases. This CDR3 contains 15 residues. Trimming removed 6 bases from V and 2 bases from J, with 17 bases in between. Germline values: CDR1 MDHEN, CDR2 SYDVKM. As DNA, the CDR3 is TGTGCCAGCAGCCCCGGACAGCTCCTCGCCTACGAGCAGTACTTC. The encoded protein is CASSPGQLLAYEQYF.

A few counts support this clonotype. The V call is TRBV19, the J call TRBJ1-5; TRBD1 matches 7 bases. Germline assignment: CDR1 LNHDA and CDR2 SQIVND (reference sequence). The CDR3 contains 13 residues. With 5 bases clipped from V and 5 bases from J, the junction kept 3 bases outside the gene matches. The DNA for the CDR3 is TGTGCCAGTAGTCCGGGGACAGATCAGCCCCAGCATTTT. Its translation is CASSPGTDQPQHF.

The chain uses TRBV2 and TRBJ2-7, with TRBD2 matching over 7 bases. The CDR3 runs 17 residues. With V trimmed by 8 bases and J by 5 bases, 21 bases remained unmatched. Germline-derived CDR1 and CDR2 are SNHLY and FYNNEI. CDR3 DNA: TGTGCCAGCGAAACCGACAGCTTAGCCGGGAGGAGTGACGAGCAGTACTTC. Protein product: CASETDSLAGRSDEQYF. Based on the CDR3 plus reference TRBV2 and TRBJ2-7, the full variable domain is EPEVTQTPSHQVTQMGQEVILRCVPISNHLYFYWYRQILGQKVEFLVSFYNNEISEKSEIFDDQFSVERPDGSNFTLKIRSTKLEDSAMYFCASETDSLAGRSDEQYFGPGTRLTVT.

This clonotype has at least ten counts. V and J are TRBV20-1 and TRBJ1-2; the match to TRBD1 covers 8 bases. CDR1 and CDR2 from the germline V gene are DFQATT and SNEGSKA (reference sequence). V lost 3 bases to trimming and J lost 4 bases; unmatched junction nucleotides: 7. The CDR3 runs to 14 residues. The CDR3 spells CSASPPGQVYGYTF. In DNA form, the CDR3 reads TGCAGTGCTAGCCCCCCGGGACAGGTCTATGGCTACACCTTC.

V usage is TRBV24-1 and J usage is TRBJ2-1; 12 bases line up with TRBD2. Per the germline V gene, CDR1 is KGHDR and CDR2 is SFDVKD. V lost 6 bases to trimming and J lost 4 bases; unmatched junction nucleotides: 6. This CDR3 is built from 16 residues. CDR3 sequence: CATSPSGRAGYNEQFF. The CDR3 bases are TGTGCCACCAGTCCTAGCGGGAGGGCCGGGTACAATGAGCAGTTCTTC.

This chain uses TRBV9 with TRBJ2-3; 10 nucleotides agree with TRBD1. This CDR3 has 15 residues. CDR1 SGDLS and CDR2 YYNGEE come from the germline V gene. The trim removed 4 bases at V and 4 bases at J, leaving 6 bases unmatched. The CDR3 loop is CASSPWTGGPDTQYF. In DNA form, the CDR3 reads TGTGCCAGCAGCCCCTGGACAGGGGGACCAGATACGCAGTATTTT.

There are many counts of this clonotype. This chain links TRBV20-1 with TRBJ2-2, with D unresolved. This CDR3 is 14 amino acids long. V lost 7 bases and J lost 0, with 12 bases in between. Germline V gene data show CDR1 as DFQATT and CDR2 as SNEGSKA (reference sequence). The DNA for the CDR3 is TGCAGTGTAACGGGTGGGGCGAACACCGGGGAGCTGTTTTTT. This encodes CSVTGGANTGELFF.

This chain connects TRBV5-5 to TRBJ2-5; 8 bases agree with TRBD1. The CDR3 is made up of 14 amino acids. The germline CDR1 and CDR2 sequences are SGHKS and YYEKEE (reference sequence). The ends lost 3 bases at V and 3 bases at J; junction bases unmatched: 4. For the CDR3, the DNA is TGTGCCAGCAGCTCCACGGACAGGGAAGAGACCCAGTACTTC. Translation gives CASSSTDREETQYF.

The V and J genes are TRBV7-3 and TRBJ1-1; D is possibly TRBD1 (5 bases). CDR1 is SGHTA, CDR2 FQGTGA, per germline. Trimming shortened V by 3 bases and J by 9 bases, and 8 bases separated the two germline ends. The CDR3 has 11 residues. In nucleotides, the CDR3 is TGTGCCAGCAGCTTTGGGACTAAAGCTTTCTTT. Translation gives CASSFGTKAFF.

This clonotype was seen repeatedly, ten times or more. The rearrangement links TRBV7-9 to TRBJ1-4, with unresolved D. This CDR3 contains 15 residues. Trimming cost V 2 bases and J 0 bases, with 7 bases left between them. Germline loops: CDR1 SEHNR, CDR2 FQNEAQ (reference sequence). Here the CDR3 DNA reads TGTGCCAGCAGCTTATCTGGAGCAACTAATGAAAAACTGTTTTTT. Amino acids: CASSLSGATNEKLFF.

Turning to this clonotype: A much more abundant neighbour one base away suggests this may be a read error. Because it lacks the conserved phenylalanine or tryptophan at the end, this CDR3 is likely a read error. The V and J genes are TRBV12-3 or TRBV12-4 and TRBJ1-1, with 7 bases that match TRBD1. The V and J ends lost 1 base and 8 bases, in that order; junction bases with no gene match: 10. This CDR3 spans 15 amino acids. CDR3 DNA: TGTGCCAGCAGTTTAGGGCAGGGGGGGGGAAGGGAAGCTTTCTCT. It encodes CASSLGQGGGREAFS.

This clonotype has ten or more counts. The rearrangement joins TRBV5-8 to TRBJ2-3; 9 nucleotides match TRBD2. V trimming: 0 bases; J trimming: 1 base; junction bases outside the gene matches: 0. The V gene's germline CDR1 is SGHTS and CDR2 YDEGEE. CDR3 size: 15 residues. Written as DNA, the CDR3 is TGTGCCAGCAGCTTGGGACTAGCGGGCACAGATACGCAGTATTTT. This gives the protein CASSLGLAGTDTQYF.

The CDR3 region has the DNA TGCGCCAAGGGACAGGGGCAGGACGAGCAGTACTTC. Amino acids: CAKGQGQDEQYF. The chain employs TRBV10-1 and TRBJ2-7; TRBD1 agrees at 10 bases. This CDR3 has 12 residues. Germline CDR1 and CDR2: WNHNN and SYGVQD (reference sequence). V shed 10 bases and J 5 bases; nucleotides not matched to a gene: 5.

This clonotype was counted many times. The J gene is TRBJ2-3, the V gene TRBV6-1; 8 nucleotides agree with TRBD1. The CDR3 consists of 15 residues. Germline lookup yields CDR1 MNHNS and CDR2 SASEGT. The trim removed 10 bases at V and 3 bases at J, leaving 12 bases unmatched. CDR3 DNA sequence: TGTGCCACCACTATAAATACAGGGGGGACAGATACGCAGTATTTT. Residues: CATTINTGGTDTQYF.

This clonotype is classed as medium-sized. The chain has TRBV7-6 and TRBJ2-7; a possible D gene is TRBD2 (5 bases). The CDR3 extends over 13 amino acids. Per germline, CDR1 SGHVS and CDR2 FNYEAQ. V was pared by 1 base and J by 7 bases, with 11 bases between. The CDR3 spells CASSLGRTEEQYF. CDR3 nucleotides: TGTGCCAGCAGCTTAGGCCGGACTGAAGAGCAGTACTTC.

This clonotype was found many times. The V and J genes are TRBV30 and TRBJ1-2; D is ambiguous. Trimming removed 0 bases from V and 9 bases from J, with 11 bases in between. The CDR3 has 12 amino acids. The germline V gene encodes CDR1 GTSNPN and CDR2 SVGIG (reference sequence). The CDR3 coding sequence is TGTGCCTGGAGTGTGGTGAGCGGGCGCTACACCTTC. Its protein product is CAWSVVSGRYTF. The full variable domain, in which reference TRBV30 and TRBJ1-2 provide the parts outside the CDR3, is SQTIHQWPATLVQPVGSPLSLECTVEGTSNPNLYWYRQAAGRGLQLLFYSVGIGQISSEVPQNLSASRPQDRQFILSSKKLLLSDSGFYLCAWSVVSGRYTFGSGTRLTVV.

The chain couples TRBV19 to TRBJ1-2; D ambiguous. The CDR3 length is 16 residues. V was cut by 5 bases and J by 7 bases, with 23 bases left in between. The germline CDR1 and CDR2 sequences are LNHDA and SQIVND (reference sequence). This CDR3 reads CASSRGSGTGEAGYTF. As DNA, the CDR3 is TGTGCCAGTAGTCGCGGGAGCGGAACCGGGGAAGCTGGCTACACCTTC.

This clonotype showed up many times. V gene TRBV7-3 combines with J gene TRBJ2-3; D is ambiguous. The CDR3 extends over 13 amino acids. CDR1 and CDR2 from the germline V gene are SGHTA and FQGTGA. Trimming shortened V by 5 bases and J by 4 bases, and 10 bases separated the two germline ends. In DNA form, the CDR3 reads TGTGCCAGCAGCCCCCGAGTTCCAGATACGCAGTATTTT. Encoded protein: CASSPRVPDTQYF.